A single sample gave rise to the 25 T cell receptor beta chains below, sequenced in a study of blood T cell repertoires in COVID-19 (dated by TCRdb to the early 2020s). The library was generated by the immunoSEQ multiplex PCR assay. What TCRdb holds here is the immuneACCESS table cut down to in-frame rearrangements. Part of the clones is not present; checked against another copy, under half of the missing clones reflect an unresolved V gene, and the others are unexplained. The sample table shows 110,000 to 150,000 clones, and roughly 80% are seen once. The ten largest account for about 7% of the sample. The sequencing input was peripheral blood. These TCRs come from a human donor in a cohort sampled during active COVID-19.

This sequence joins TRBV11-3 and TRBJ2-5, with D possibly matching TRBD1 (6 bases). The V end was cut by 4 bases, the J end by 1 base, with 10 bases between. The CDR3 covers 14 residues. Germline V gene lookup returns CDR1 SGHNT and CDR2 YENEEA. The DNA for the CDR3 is TGTGCCAGCAGCTACAGGGATTTCCAAGAGACCCAGTACTTC. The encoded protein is CASSYRDFQETQYF.

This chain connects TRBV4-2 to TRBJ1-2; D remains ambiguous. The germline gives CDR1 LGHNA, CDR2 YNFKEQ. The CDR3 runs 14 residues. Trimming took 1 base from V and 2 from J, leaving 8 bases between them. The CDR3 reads CASSQVTGNYGYTF. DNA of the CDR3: TGTGCCAGCAGCCAAGTGACTGGGAACTATGGCTACACCTTC.

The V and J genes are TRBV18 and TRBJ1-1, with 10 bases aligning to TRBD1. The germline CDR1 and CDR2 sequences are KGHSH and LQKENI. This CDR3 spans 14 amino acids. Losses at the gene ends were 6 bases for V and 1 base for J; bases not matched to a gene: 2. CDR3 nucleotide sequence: TGTGCCAGCTCGCGGACAGGGGGGAACACTGAAGCTTTCTTT. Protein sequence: CASSRTGGNTEAFF.

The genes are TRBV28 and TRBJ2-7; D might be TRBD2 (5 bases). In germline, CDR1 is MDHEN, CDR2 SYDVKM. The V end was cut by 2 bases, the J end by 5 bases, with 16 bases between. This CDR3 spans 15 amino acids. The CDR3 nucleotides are TGTGCCAGCAGTTTAGCAGTAAGAGGGTTTAACGAGCAGTACTTC. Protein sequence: CASSLAVRGFNEQYF.

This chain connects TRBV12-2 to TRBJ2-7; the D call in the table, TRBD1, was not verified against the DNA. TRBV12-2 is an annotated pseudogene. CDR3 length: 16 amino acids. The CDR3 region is CASRRDRRPKLYEQYF. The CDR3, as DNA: TGTGCAAGTCGCCGGGACAGACGCCCCAAACTCTACGAGCAGTACTTC.

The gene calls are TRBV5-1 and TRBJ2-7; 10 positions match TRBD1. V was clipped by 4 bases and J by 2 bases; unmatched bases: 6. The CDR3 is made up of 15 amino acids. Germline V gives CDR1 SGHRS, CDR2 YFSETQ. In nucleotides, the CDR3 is TGCGCCAGCAGCCGCGGGACAGGGGCGACCTACGAGCAGTACTTC. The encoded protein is CASSRGTGATYEQYF.

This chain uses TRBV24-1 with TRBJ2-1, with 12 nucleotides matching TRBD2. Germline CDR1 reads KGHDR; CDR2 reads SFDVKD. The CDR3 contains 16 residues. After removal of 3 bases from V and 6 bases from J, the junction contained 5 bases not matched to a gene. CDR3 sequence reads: CATSDPSGGAPNEQFF. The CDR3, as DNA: TGTGCCACCAGTGATCCTAGCGGGGGGGCCCCCAATGAGCAGTTCTTC.

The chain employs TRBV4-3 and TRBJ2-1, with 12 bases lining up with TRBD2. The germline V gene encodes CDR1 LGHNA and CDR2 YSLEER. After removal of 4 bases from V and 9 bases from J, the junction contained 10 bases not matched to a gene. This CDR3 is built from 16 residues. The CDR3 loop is CASSPDASGGAGEQFF. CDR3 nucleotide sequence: TGCGCCAGCAGCCCGGACGCTAGCGGGGGGGCGGGTGAGCAGTTCTTC.

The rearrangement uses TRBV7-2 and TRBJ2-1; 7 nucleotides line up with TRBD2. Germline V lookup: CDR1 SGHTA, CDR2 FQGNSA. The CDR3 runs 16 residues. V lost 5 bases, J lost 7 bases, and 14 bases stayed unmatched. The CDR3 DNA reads TGTGCCAGCAGCACTAAGCCGGCTAGCGGACGTAATGAGCAGTTCTTC. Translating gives CASSTKPASGRNEQFF.

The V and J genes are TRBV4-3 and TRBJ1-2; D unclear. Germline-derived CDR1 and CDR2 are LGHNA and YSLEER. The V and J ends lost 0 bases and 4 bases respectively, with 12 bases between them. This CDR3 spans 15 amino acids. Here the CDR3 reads CASSQDVTALYGYTF. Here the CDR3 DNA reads TGCGCCAGCAGCCAAGATGTAACAGCACTCTATGGCTACACCTTC.

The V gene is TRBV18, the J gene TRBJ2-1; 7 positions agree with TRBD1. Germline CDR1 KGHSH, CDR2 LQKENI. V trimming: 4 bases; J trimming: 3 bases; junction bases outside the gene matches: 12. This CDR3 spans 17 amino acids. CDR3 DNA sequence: TGTGCCAGCTCACTAAAGGCCCCGGGACAGATCTACAATGAGCAGTTCTTC. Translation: CASSLKAPGQIYNEQFF.

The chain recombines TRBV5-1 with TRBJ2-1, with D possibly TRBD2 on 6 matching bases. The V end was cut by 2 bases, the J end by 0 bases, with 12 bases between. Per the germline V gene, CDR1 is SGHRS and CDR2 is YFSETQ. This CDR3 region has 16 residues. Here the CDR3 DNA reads TGCGCCAGCAGCTTAAGCGGGTTGAGCTCCTACAATGAGCAGTTCTTC. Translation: CASSLSGLSSYNEQFF.

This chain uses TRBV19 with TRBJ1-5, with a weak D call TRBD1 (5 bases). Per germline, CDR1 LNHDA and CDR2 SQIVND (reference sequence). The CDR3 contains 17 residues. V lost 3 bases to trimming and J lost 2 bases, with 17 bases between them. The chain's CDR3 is CASSIRTGSWRNQPQHF. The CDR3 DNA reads TGTGCCAGTAGTATTCGAACAGGTTCATGGCGCAATCAGCCCCAGCATTTT.

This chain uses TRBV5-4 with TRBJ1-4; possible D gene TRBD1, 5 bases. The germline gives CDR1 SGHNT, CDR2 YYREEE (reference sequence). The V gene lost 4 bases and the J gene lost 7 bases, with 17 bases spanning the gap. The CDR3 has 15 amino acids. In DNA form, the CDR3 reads TGTGCCAGCAGCGGCGGAGGAGGGGTTGGTGAAAAACTGTTTTTT. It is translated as CASSGGGGVGEKLFF.

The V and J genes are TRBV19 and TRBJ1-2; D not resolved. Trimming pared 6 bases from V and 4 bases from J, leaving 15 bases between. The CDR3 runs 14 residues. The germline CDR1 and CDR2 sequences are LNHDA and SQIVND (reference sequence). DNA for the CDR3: TGTGCCAGTAGACAACCAGGATTTATCTATGGCTACACCTTC. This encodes CASRQPGFIYGYTF.

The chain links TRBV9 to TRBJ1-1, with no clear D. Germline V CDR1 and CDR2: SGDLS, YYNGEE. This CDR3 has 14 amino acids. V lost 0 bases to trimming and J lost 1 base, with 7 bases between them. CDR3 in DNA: TGTGCCAGCAGCGTAGCTACGGGGAACACTGAAGCTTTCTTT. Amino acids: CASSVATGNTEAFF.

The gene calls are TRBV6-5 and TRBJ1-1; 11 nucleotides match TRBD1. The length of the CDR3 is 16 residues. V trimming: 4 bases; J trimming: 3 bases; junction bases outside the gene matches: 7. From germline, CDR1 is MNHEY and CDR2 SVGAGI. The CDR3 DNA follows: TGTGCCAGCAGTTCCCCGGGACAGGGGGGCGACACTGAAGCTTTCTTT. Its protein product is CASSSPGQGGDTEAFF.

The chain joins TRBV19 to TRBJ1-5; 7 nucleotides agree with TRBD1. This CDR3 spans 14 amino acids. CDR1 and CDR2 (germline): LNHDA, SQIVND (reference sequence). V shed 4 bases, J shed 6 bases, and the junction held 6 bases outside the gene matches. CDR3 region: CASSTDRVAQPQHF. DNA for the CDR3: TGTGCCAGTAGTACCGACAGGGTGGCTCAGCCCCAGCATTTT.

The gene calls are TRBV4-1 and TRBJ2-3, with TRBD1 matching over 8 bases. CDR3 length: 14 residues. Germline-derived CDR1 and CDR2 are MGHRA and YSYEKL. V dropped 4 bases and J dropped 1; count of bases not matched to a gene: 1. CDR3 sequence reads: CASSPTGGTDTQYF. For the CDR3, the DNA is TGCGCCAGCAGCCCGACAGGGGGCACAGATACGCAGTATTTT.

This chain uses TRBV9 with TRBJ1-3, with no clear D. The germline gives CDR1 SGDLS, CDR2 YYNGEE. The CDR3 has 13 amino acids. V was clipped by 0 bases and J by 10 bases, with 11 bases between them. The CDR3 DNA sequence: TGTGCCAGCAGCGTAGGACAAACTGAGACCATATATTTT. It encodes CASSVGQTETIYF. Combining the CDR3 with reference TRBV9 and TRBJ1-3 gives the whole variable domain DSGVTQTPKHLITATGQRVTLRCSPRSGDLSVYWYQQSLDQGLQFLIQYYNGEERAKGNILERFSAQQFPDLHSELNLSSLELGDSALYFCASSVGQTETIYFGEGSWLTVV.

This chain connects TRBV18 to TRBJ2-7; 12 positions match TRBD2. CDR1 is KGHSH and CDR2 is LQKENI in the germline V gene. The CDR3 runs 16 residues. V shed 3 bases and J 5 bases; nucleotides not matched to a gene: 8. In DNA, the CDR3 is TGTGCCAGCTCACCCCGACTAGCGGGGGTTCTAAACGAGCAGTACTTC. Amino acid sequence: CASSPRLAGVLNEQYF.

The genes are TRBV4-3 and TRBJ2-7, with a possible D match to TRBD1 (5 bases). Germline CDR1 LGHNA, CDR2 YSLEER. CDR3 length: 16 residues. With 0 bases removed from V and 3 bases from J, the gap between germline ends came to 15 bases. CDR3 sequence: CASSQDLAGRFYEQYF. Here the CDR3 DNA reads TGCGCCAGCAGCCAAGATTTGGCAGGGCGATTCTACGAGCAGTACTTC.

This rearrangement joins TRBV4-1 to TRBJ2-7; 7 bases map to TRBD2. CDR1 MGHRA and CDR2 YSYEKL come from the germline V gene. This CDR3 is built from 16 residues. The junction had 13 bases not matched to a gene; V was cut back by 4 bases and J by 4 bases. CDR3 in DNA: TGCGCCAGCAGCCTGAACAGCGGGACTGATCTTTACGAGCAGTACTTC. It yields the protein CASSLNSGTDLYEQYF.

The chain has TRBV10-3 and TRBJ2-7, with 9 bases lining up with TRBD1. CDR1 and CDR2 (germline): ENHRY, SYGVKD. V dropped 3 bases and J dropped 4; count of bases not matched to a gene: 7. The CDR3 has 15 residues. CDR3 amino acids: CAISDSDRGGYEQYF. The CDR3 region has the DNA TGTGCCATCAGTGACTCCGACAGGGGGGGGTACGAGCAGTACTTC.

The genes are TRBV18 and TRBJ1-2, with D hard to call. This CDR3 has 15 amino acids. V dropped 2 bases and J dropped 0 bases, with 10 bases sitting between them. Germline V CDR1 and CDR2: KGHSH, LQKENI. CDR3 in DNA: TGTGCCAGCTCACCAAATGAGAATCCTAACTATGGCTACACCTTC. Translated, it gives CASSPNENPNYGYTF.